This T cell receptor beta chain derives from a study of human T cells and chemical hapten exposure. This clonotype has more than one count but fewer than ten. Indicated time point: pre-sensitization, week 0. Noted treatment: therapeutic diphenylcyclopropenone sensitization with weekly scalp DPC. Total RNA was isolated from whole blood that had not been fractionated. CDR1 is SGHTA and CDR2 is FQGNSA in the germline V gene. The CDR3 contains 15 residues. V lost 5 bases, J lost 3 bases, and 9 bases stayed unmatched. Individual cDNA molecules received unique molecular identifiers in the library. TCRdb re-called the RACE reads with MiXCR, one entry per CDR3 protein. The sample comprises tens of thousands of distinct CDR3 sequences, under 13% of which are singletons, and 25% to 35% rests with the top ten.

The sequence derives from a man aged 45-60 years with alopecia areata. Some clones in this sample may be carry-over from other donors' samples. The chain employs TRBV7-2 and TRBJ1-1, with 7 positions matching TRBD1. The sequences come from whole blood, collected in connection with sensitization to the hapten diphenylcyclopropenone (DPC). CDR3 sequence: CASSRQGSFDTEAFF. CDR3 nucleotide sequence: TGTGCCAGCAGCAGACAGGGTAGCTTCGACACTGAAGCTTTCTTT.